One T cell receptor beta chain is described in this entry. The sample originates from a study of blood T cell repertoires in COVID-19. TCRdb keeps only in-frame clones here, not all; method: immunoSEQ multiplex PCR. The sample lists under 250,000 clones, around 86% seen once, with around 10% in the top ten. Germline values: CDR1 MNHEY, CDR2 SVGAGI. The CDR3 is 15 residues long. Trimming cost V 2 bases and J 5 bases; bases outside gene matches: 7. What was sequenced was peripheral blood. This TCR derives from a man between 45 and 60 years old with COVID-19, enrolled during active disease. V usage is TRBV6-5 and J usage is TRBJ2-3, with 7 bases that match TRBD1. CDR3 nucleotides: TGTGCCAGCAGTTACAGGGCAGGGGGTCGAGATACGCAGTATTTT. Its translation is CASSYRAGGRDTQYF.